The clone carrying this T cell receptor beta chain was picked up a small number of times. Its antigen is currently unknown. TCRdb itself ran the RT-PCR reads through MiXCR, one entry per CDR3 protein. The sample holds 600,000 to 700,000 distinct CDR3 sequences, around 15% seen once. The sample comes from a study of response to subunit inactivated influenza vaccine. Overall study findings and caveats: Authors proposed each seasonal influenza vaccination draws in few new T cells.

The CDR3 runs to 14 residues. Looked up from germline, CDR1 is LGHNA and CDR2 is YSLEER. V dropped 0 bases and J dropped 7; count of bases not matched to a gene: 2. The chain uses TRBV4-3 and TRBJ2-1; TRBD2 agrees at 8 bases. Sequenced material: PBMCs from blood, taken 14 days before vaccination. The sequence came from a man between 45 and 60 years old who received an inactivated influenza vaccine. The CDR3, as DNA: TGCGCCAGCAGCCAAGAGCGGGGGGTGAATGAGCAGTTCTTC. Protein sequence: CASSQERGVNEQFF.